This is a list of T cell receptor beta chains from one sample in a study of monozygotic twins with inflammatory bowel disease. Following a re-call of the 5' RACE reads, TCRdb has one entry per CDR3 protein and lacks DNA. The repertoire table contains some 300,000 distinct CDR3 sequences. Sequencing input: blood. These receptors originate from a human donor with ulcerative colitis or Crohn's disease, or a healthy co-twin of an affected twin (not recorded which). CDR3s include the opening cysteine and the closing phenylalanine or tryptophan. The order of the fields is V gene, J gene, CDR3 protein.

TRBV23-1	TRBJ2-3	CASGNRGQEDTQYF
TRBV20-1	TRBJ1-2	CSARDPLGYGYTF
TRBV5-1	TRBJ2-2	CASSPGTGGMTGELFF
TRBV7-2	TRBJ2-3	CASSLGEPSTDTQYF
TRBV7-9	TRBJ1-1	CASSLGDTSAAFF
TRBV27	TRBJ2-7	CASSLPGTSIPYEQYF
TRBV5-6	TRBJ2-2	CASSLGGGSTGELFF
TRBV12-3/TRBV12-4	TRBJ1-2	CASSLTFLGYTF
TRBV25-1	TRBJ2-1	CASTPDRGGYNEQFF
TRBV7-2	TRBJ2-5	CASSLAASANQETQYF
TRBV18	TRBJ2-5	CASSPQQQETQYF
TRBV5-1	TRBJ1-4	CASSLGTGESEKLFF
TRBV12-3/TRBV12-4	TRBJ1-6	CASRTTGQRSDSYNSPLHF
TRBV12-3/TRBV12-4	TRBJ1-1	CASSPGTTEAFF
TRBV7-2	TRBJ2-5	CASSRIVLVETQYF
TRBV11-3	TRBJ2-7	CASSRRSLNANEQYF
TRBV6-1	TRBJ2-6	CASSADSSGANVLTF